The present T cell receptor (beta chain) was sequenced within a study of T cells after yellow fever vaccination. About the study: Fractions low in cell number were prepared with SMART-Seq v4 Ultra Low Input.

This CDR3 spans 14 amino acids. Germline V lookup: CDR1 DFQATT, CDR2 SNEGSKA (reference sequence). The germline V and J ends were trimmed by 5 bases and 5 bases, with 15 bases remaining between them. TCRdb ran MiXCR on the 5' RACE reads and lists one entry per CDR3 protein. This sample carries about 550,000 distinct CDR3 sequences, about a fifth of them seen once, and the ten largest clones take more than 13%. Comments on this clonotype: What it binds is unknown.

Study conclusions and caveats: From the bulk population, abundant clonotypes could contaminate and appear within FACS-sorted repertoires.

The source is a man aged 25-45 years who received the YFV17D yellow fever vaccine. The sequencing used PBMCs, collected 15 days after the yellow fever booster vaccination. V is TRBV20-1 and J is TRBJ2-2; either TRBD1 or TRBD2 may supply D (5 bases each). This CDR3 is CSAAGDGATGELFF. The CDR3 bases are TGCAGTGCTGCTGGGGACGGCGCGACCGGGGAGCTGTTTTTT.